Presented here are 10 T cell receptor beta chains from one specimen sequenced in a study of OX40 agonist ivuxolimab in advanced cancers. Assay used: immunoSEQ multiplex PCR; TCRdb lists only in-frame clones, some missing. The table includes more than 75,000 clones, about 85% detected once. The material sequenced was CD4+ or CD8+ T cells sorted from blood, taken in a trial of the OX40 agonist ivuxolimab. These TCRs come from an adult with an advanced solid tumor such as melanoma, head and neck, liver or kidney cancer.

The rearrangement joins TRBV27 to TRBJ2-5, with 9 bases fitting TRBD1. Germline values: CDR1 MNHEY, CDR2 SMNVEV (reference sequence). J gave up 4 bases and V 5 bases, and 8 bases lay outside the gene matches. This CDR3 spans 15 amino acids. CDR3 nucleotides: TGTGCCAGCAGTCCCTGGGACAGGGCACGAGAGACCCAGTACTTC. This codes for CASSPWDRARETQYF.

This chain connects TRBV4-2 to TRBJ2-7, with a possible D match to TRBD1 (5 bases). The CDR3 runs 14 residues. The V gene lost 0 bases and the J gene lost 3 bases, with 9 bases spanning the gap. Germline lookup yields CDR1 LGHNA and CDR2 YNFKEQ. In nucleotides, the CDR3 is TGTGCCAGCAGCCAAGACCTGGGGCGCTACGAGCAGTACTTC. Translation gives CASSQDLGRYEQYF.

V usage is TRBV5-8 and J usage is TRBJ2-5; the D is unclear. Trimming took 0 bases from V and 2 from J, leaving 8 bases between them. The CDR3 runs to 14 residues. Per germline, CDR1 SGHTS and CDR2 YDEGEE. The CDR3 here is CASSLGGQQETQYF. DNA of the CDR3: TGTGCCAGCAGCTTGGGTGGGCAGCAAGAGACCCAGTACTTC. The whole variable domain, remainder taken from reference TRBV5-8 and TRBJ2-5, is EAGVTQSPTHLIKTRGQQATLRCSPISGHTSVYWYQQALGLGLQFLLWYDEGEERNRGNFPPRFSGRQFPNYSSELNVNALELEDSALYLCASSLGGQQETQYFGPGTRLLVL.

The chain links TRBV4-2 to TRBJ2-1; D remains ambiguous. Trimming removed 3 bases at V and 2 bases at J, with 5 bases between. The CDR3 spans 13 residues. Germline V CDR1 and CDR2: LGHNA, YNFKEQ. The CDR3 nucleotides are TGTGCCAGCAGCCAGGAGCCCTACAATGAGCAGTTCTTC. This translates into CASSQEPYNEQFF.

The V gene is TRBV5-4, the J gene TRBJ2-4; TRBD1 matches at 9 bases. Germline V gene data show CDR1 as SGHNT and CDR2 as YYREEE (reference sequence). CDR3 length: 14 residues. Losses at the gene ends were 4 bases for V and 7 bases for J; bases not matched to a gene: 6. Written as DNA, the CDR3 is TGTGCCAGCAGCCCGGGACAGGGAGGGAACATTCAGTACTTC. It translates to CASSPGQGGNIQYF.

The chain employs TRBV6-5 and TRBJ2-2; tentative D call: TRBD1 (5 bases). This CDR3 is 14 amino acids long. CDR1 MNHEY and CDR2 SVGAGI come from the germline V gene. V shed 5 bases and J shed 2 bases, with 9 bases lying between them. The CDR3 DNA reads TGTGCCAGCAGTAGAACAGGAAACACCGGGGAGCTGTTTTTT. Protein sequence: CASSRTGNTGELFF.

The genes are TRBV7-2 and TRBJ1-5, with TRBD1 identical over 7 bases. With V trimmed by 2 bases and J by 2 bases, 3 bases remained unmatched. This CDR3 has 15 residues. CDR1 SGHTA and CDR2 FQGNSA come from the germline V gene. The CDR3 here is CASSLNGQGNQPQHF. CDR3 bases: TGTGCCAGCAGCTTAAATGGACAGGGCAATCAGCCCCAGCATTTT.

The rearrangement links TRBV14 to TRBJ1-3, with D possibly matching TRBD1 (5 bases). The CDR3 loop spans 14 amino acids. Trimming removed 4 bases from V and 4 bases from J, with 11 bases in between. Germline CDR1 and CDR2: SGHDN and FVKESK. The CDR3 nucleotides read TGTGCCAGCAGCCCCGGGACGATGGGAAACACCATATATTTT. This codes for CASSPGTMGNTIYF.

The V gene is TRBV7-8, the J gene TRBJ2-3, with D uncertain. Trimming cost V 5 bases and J 14 bases, with 17 bases left between them. The CDR3 length is 12 residues. Germline CDR1 SGHVS, CDR2 FQNEAQ. CDR3 amino acids: CASSPHGWGGYF. For the CDR3, the DNA is TGTGCCAGCAGCCCACATGGGTGGGGTGGGTATTTT.

As DNA, the CDR3 is TGCGCCAGCAGCCAAGGACGGATCGTAATCCAAGAGACCCAGTACTTC. The encoded protein is CASSQGRIVIQETQYF. The rearrangement joins TRBV4-1 to TRBJ2-5, with D uncertain. The CDR3 extends over 16 amino acids. CDR1 is MGHRA and CDR2 is YSYEKL in the germline V gene. Trimming removed 1 base from V and 1 base from J, with 13 bases in between.